This is a list of T cell receptor beta chains from one sample in a study of cytotoxic CD8 clonotypes in ibrutinib-treated CLL. TCRdb's copy holds only in-frame clones and misses some; the assay was immunoSEQ multiplex PCR. The table lists 300,000 or so clones, roughly 71% of them singletons. The sequenced sample was PBMCs, obtained after 36 months of ibrutinib treatment. Source of these receptors: a human donor with chronic lymphocytic leukemia. CDR3s include the opening cysteine and the closing phenylalanine or tryptophan. Not all rows give a size; the values are once, few, many and, for expanded clones, a class.

size,V,J,CDR3
.,TRBV11-2,TRBJ2-7,CASSRGLAGTSSYEQYF
.,TRBV6-1,TRBJ2-5,CASTPWRVWETQYF
.,TRBV5-4,TRBJ2-1,CASSLVRDEQFF
few,TRBV11-3,TRBJ2-2,CASSPGGYTGELFF
.,TRBV7-8,TRBJ2-3,CASSYHRDGRHTDTQYF
.,TRBV19,TRBJ2-7,CASSPPRGEQYF
.,TRBV5-1,TRBJ1-5,CASSFRPGEDQPQHF
.,TRBV29-1,TRBJ2-5,CSVVSQGSSETQYF
.,TRBV5-5,TRBJ1-3,CASSSTRGSSGNTIYF
.,TRBV5-6,TRBJ2-5,CASSGTVQETQYF
.,TRBV6-1,TRBJ2-7,CASSWSTSYEQYF
.,TRBV27,TRBJ2-1,CASSLGANYNEQFF
.,TRBV14,TRBJ1-2,CASSQGSRGLGYGYTF
.,TRBV18,TRBJ2-2,CASSPAQELAGELFF
.,TRBV7-2,TRBJ2-7,CASSLSLGTGNYEQYF
few,TRBV18,TRBJ2-5,CASSPRGLQETQYF
.,TRBV4-2,TRBJ1-2,CASSQITGTAYGYTF
.,TRBV7-7,TRBJ2-7,CASSLAPGSYEQYF